The T cell receptor beta chain described here comes from a study of T cell responses to AZD1222 COVID-19 vaccine. Study-level points and caveats: Elevations in Spike-specific TCR breadth and depth followed administration of two AZD1222 doses. Vaccine-related CD4 TCRs covered spike, predominating at 160-218 and 743-854.

Remarks on this clone: What it recognizes is unknown.

The junction had 3 bases not matched to a gene; V was cut back by 2 bases and J by 8 bases. This CDR3 comprises 15 residues. Germline V gives CDR1 LGHDT, CDR2 YNNKEL (reference sequence). The method was immunoSEQ multiplex PCR; TCRdb's version includes in-frame clones alone and lacks a portion of them. Altogether approximately 150,000 clones are present, more than 85% being singletons, with the ten largest covering under 2%. The chain carries TRBV3-1 (or the pseudogene TRBV3-2) and TRBJ2-1; 13 nucleotides match TRBD2. Here the sequenced sample was peripheral blood, taken 28 days after the second AZD1222 dose. The clonotype originates from an adult who received the AZD1222 COVID-19 vaccine. CDR3 nucleotides: TGTGCCAGCAGCCAAACTAGCGGGGGGGGCGATGAGCAGTTCTTC. Translation gives CASSQTSGGGDEQFF.